The T cell receptor beta chain under discussion was sequenced for a study of identical twins. General observations from the study: Weaker excess twin sharing was observed in beta out-of-frame sequences.

The CDR3 totals 14 residues. CDR1 is MNHEY, CDR2 SMNVEV, per germline (reference sequence). Trimming cost V 3 bases and J 3 bases, with 8 bases left between them. Concerning this clonotype itself: Its antigen is not known.

Healthy Caucasian individuals made up all the donors. TCRdb recomputed calls from the 5' RACE reads with MiXCR, one row per CDR3 protein. The repertoire consists of 750,000 to 950,000 distinct CDR3 sequences, with about 12% occurring once and the leading ten covering around 1.5%. The same sample was also studied in work on yellow fever vaccine responses in identical twins.

The chain employs TRBV27 and TRBJ2-2; no clear D. This TCR was recovered from a woman in her late teens or twenties in good health. Specimen: PBMCs. The DNA for the CDR3 is TGTGCCAGCAGTTTTTCCTGGGACACCGGGGAGCTGTTTTTT. This codes for CASSFSWDTGELFF.